This T cell receptor beta chain was sequenced during a study of OX40 agonist ivuxolimab in advanced cancers. Points on this clone: The antigen remains unidentified.

The table came from immunoSEQ multiplex PCR; TCRdb's copy has only in-frame clones and leaves some out. The sample includes approximately 96,000 clones, about nine tenths of them seen just once. CDR1 and CDR2 from the germline V gene are MNHNY and SVGAGI (reference sequence). The CDR3 length is 15 residues. The ends lost 6 bases at V and 7 bases at J; junction bases unmatched: 9. Any history of autoimmune disease or systemic immunosuppression disqualified patients. Notes on the study in general: CD8+ T cells (on average) carried more expanded clones than CD4+ T cells. In the 0.1 to 3.0 mg/kg range, CD4+ and CD8+ blood T cells had expanded clonally by week 6.

The TCR originated in an adult with an advanced solid tumor such as melanoma, head and neck, liver or kidney cancer. V usage is TRBV6-6 and J usage is TRBJ1-5; TRBD1 matches 10 bases. The starting material was CD4+ or CD8+ T cells sorted from blood, obtained in a trial of the OX40 agonist ivuxolimab. The CDR3 spells CASSWTGGWGQPQHF. DNA for the CDR3: TGTGCCAGCAGCTGGACAGGGGGTTGGGGACAGCCCCAGCATTTT.